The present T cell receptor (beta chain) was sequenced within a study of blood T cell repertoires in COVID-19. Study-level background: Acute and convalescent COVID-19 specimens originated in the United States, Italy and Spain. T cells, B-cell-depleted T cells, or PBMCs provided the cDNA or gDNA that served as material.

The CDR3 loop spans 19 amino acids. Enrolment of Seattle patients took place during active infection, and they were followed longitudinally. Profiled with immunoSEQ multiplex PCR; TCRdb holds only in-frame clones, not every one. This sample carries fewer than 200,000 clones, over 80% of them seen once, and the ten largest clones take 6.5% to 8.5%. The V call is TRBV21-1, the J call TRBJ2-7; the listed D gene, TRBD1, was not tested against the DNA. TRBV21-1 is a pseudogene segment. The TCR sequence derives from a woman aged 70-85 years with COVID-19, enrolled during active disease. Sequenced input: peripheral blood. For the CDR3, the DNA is TGTGCCAGCAGCAATGGCGGTGGACAGGGGTTCTGTTTGACCTACGAGCAGTACTTC. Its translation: CASSNGGGQGFCLTYEQYF.